These T cell receptor beta chains were read from a single sample in a study of blood T cell repertoires in COVID-19. The method was immunoSEQ multiplex PCR; TCRdb's version includes in-frame clones alone and lacks a portion of them. The table lists 100,000 to 120,000 clones, more than 75% of them singletons. The source material was peripheral blood. The receptors were sampled from a woman in her 40s with acute or convalescent COVID-19. Both conserved end residues are part of each CDR3. The order of the fields is J gene, clone size, V gene, CDR3 protein. The listing skips clone size in some rows; elsewhere it reads once, few, many or a size class.

TRBJ1-2	NA	TRBV5-1	CASSPGTGGAKNYGYTF
TRBJ1-1	NA	TRBV27	CASSSGQGVTEAFF
TRBJ1-1	NA	TRBV19	CASSITENTEAFF
TRBJ1-1	few	TRBV9	CASSPSERGAATEAFF
TRBJ2-7	NA	TRBV5-1	CASSHTSGGYYEQYF
TRBJ1-2	NA	TRBV4-1	CASSQVDMGLVNYGYTF
TRBJ1-1	NA	TRBV7-8	CASSSPPGQNLKNTEAFF
TRBJ1-2	NA	TRBV2	CANQGAQGYTF
TRBJ2-3	NA	TRBV6-4	CASSGRGDGTDTQYF
TRBJ1-2	NA	TRBV11-2	CASSLMANPNYGYTF